This TCR beta chain was found in a study of blood T cell repertoires in COVID-19. Across the whole study: Both acute and convalescent COVID-19 samples were obtained from the United States, Italy and Spain. PBMCs, B-cell-depleted T cells, or T cells were the source of the cDNA or gDNA that made up the material.

This CDR3 region has 16 residues. Germline CDR1 is LNHDA and CDR2 is SQIVND (reference sequence). With 2 bases clipped from V and 5 bases from J, the junction kept 9 bases outside the gene matches. Original analysis: Counts of nucleated cells, estimated from reference gene primer amplification, were obtained. The data were produced by immunoSEQ multiplex PCR, yet TCRdb's version contains in-frame clones alone and is incomplete. That table furnishes V, J and clone size, whereas the DNA furnished D and trimming. This sample has approximately 190,000 clones; roughly 79% occur once, and the top ten carry approximately 6.9%.

Material for sequencing was peripheral blood. The TCR sequence derives from a human donor with acute or convalescent COVID-19. The donor label of this sample is uncertain. The rearrangement uses TRBV19 and TRBJ2-7; 10 nucleotides align to TRBD2. Written as DNA, the CDR3 is TGTGCCAGTAGTATAACCTTAGCGGGAGGACGGAACGAGCAGTACTTC. Protein: CASSITLAGGRNEQYF.